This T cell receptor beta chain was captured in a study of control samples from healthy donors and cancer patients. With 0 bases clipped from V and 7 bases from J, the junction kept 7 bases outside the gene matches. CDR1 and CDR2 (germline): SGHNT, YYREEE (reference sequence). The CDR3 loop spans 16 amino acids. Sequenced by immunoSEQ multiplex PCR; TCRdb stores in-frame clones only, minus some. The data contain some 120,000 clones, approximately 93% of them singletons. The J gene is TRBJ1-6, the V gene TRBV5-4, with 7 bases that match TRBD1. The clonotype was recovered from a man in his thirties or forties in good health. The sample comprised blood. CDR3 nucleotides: TGTGCCAGCAGCTTGGTCCGAGGGGGCTTGAATTCACCCCTCCACTTT. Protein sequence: CASSLVRGGLNSPLHF.